This T cell receptor beta chain was found in a study of siplizumab effects on memory and regulatory T cells. General study results and limits: Unstimulated subset assignment was obtained for only a minor fraction of alloreactive clones. It was not possible to assign a naive or memory phenotype to roughly 80-95% of proliferating CD4+ or CD8+ clones. Tregs proliferating in siplizumab cultures lacked confirmation of their suppressive function.

This CDR3 has 15 residues. The ends were cut back, 1 base at V and 0 bases at J, with 9 bases in the middle. Germline V gene data show CDR1 as MGHRA and CDR2 as YSYEKL. This clone was seen a handful of times. Its antigen is still unknown. Assays captured 95,000 to 100,000 TCR templates per sample. Clones were sequenced by immunoSEQ multiplex PCR, and TCRdb holds only the in-frame ones, with some missing. The data contain 6,000 to 8,500 clones, 35% to 45% of them seen just once; the ten biggest clones take up roughly 5%. An approximately 6-day coculture at 37°C was performed with the mixed lymphocyte reaction cells.

The chain combines TRBV4-1 with TRBJ1-2; D may be TRBD1 (6 bases). Material: CFSE-low (dividing) CD8+ T cells sorted from an allogeneic mixed lymphocyte reaction. The clonotype was recovered from a human donor in good health; the cells came from an allogeneic mixed lymphocyte reaction. The CDR3 is CASSQVGTTNYGYTF. CDR3 nucleotide sequence: TGCGCCAGCAGCCAAGTTGGGACAACTAACTATGGCTACACCTTC.